This note documents a single TCR beta chain sequence. Its antigen is currently unknown. The data were obtained in a study of T cell responses to AZD1222 COVID-19 vaccine. The CDR3 is made up of 15 amino acids. TCRdb's copy holds only in-frame clones and misses some; the assay was immunoSEQ multiplex PCR. This sample yields approximately 130,000 clones, of which about nine tenths are seen a single time; over 4% belongs to the top ten. Study-wide points: Spike-specific TCR breadth and depth grew following two AZD1222 doses.

This TCR was recovered from an adult who received the MenACWY meningococcal vaccine as a control. The sample in question was peripheral blood, obtained 28 days after the second dose of the MenACWY control vaccine. The V and J genes are TRBV21-1 and TRBJ1-1. TRBV21-1 is a documented pseudogene. The CDR3 DNA reads TGTGCCAGCAGCCCAAGAGGGACTCCGAGAACTGAAGCTTTCTTT. Translating it yields CASSPRGTPRTEAFF.